The clone carrying this T cell receptor beta chain was counted only a few times. The target antigen is unknown. The CDR3 extends over 17 amino acids. The V end was cut by 0 bases, the J end by 1 base, with 14 bases between. The V gene's germline CDR1 is ENHRY and CDR2 SYGVKD. Via MiXCR, TCRdb re-called the reads, giving one row per CDR3 protein. The sample includes more than 250,000 distinct CDR3 sequences, more than 20% of them seen just once. This specimen belongs to a study of T cell repertoires in cytomegalovirus infection. General study points: Ex vivo, HLA-C-restricted CMV-specific TCR beta clonotypes prevailed over the rest of the response.

J is TRBJ2-3 and V is TRBV10-3, with no clear D. The sequencing here drew on cultured PBMCs, taken from culture after CMV antigen stimulation. This receptor was taken from a human donor in good health (CMV status not recorded). Some clones in this sample may be carry-over from other donors' samples. The CDR3 protein is CAISESFPIERTDTQYF. The DNA for the CDR3 is TGTGCCATCAGTGAGTCGTTTCCCATTGAACGCACAGATACGCAGTATTTT.